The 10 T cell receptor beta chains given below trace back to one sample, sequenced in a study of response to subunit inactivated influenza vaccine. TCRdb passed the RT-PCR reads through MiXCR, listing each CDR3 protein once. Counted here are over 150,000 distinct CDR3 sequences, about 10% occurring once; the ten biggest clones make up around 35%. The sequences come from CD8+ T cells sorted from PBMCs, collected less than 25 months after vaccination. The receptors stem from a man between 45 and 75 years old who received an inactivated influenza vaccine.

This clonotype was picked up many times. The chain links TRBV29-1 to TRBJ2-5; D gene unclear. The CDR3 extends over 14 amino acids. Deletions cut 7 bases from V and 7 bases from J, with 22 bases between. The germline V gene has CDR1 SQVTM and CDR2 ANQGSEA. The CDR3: CSAELGVGLPTQYF. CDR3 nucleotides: TGCAGCGCAGAGCTTGGCGTTGGGCTTCCGACCCAGTACTTC.

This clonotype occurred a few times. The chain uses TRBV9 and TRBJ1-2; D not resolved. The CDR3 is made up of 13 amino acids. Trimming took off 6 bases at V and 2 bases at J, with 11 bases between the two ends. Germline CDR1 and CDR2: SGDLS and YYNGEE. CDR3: CASTKGLNYGYTF. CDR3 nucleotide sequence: TGTGCCAGCACCAAAGGCCTAAACTATGGCTACACCTTC.

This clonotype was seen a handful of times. CDR3 DNA: TGCAGCGTTAACAAGTTTTCGGGAGAGAACAATGAGCAGTTCTTC. Protein: CSVNKFSGENNEQFF. This chain links TRBV29-1 with TRBJ2-1, with D perhaps matching TRBD2 (6 bases). The V and J ends lost 5 bases and 5 bases respectively, with 19 bases between them. CDR3 length equals 15 residues. Germline V gives CDR1 SQVTM, CDR2 ANQGSEA.

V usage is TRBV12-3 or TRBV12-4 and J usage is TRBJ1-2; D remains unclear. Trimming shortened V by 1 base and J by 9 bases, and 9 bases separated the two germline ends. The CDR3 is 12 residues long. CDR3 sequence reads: CASSLGVYCYTF. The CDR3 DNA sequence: TGTGCCAGCAGTTTAGGGGTGTACTGCTACACCTTC.

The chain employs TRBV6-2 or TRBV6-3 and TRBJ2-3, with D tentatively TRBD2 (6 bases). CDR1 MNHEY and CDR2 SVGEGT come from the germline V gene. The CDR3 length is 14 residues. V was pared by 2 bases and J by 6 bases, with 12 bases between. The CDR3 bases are TGTGCCAGCAGTTACGCGCCCCTAGCGGATACGCAGTATTTT. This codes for CASSYAPLADTQYF.

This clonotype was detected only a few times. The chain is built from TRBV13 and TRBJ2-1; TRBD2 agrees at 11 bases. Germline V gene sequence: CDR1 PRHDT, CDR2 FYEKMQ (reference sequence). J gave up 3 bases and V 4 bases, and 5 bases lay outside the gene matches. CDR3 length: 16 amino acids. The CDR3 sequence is CASSSSGTSGYNEQFF. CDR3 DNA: TGTGCCAGCAGCTCCTCAGGGACTAGCGGCTACAATGAGCAGTTCTTC.

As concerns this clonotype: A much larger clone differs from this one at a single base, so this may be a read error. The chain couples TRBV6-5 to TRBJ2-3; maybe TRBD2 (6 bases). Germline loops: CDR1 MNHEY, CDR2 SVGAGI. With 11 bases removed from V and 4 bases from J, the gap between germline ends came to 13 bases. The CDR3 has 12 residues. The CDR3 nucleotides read TGTGCCGCGGGGAAAGGGGCAGATACGCAGTATTTT. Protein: CAAGKGADTQYF.

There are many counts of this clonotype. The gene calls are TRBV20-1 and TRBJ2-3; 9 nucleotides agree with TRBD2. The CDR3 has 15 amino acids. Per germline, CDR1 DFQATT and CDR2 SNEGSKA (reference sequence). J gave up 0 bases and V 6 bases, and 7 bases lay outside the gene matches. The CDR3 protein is CSALELAGSTDTQYF. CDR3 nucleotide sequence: TGCAGTGCGCTTGAACTAGCGGGTAGCACAGATACGCAGTATTTT.

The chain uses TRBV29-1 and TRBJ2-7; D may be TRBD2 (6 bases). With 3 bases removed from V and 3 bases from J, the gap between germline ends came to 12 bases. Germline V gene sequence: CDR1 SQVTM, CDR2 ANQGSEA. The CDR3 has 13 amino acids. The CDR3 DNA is TGCAGCGTTGAGGGCGGGGCGAACTACGAGCAGTACTTC. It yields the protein CSVEGGANYEQYF.

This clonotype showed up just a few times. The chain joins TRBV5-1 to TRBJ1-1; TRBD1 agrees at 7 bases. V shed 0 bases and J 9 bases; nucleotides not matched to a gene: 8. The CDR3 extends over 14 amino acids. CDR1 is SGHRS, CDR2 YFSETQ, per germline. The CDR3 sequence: CASSLDGQALKAFF. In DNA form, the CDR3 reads TGCGCCAGCAGCTTGGATGGACAGGCCCTTAAAGCTTTCTTT.